These 9 T cell receptor beta chains share one sample of origin, sequenced in a study of PD-1 blockade in mismatch repair-deficient tumors. TCRdb keeps only in-frame clones here, not all; method: immunoSEQ multiplex PCR. The sample has more than 50,000 clones; roughly 88% are singletons. The material sequenced was peripheral blood, taken 52 weeks after starting pembrolizumab. The receptors were sampled from an adult with mismatch repair-deficient cancer.

This chain joins TRBV7-9 and TRBJ2-7; D tentatively reads TRBD1 or TRBD2 (5 bases each). Germline V gene sequence: CDR1 SEHNR, CDR2 FQNEAQ (reference sequence). The CDR3 is 13 amino acids. Deletions cut 6 bases from V and 0 bases from J, with 9 bases between. Here the CDR3 DNA reads TGTGCCAGCAGTCGGGACGGCTCCTACGAGCAGTACTTC. Translated: CASSRDGSYEQYF.

The chain couples TRBV12-5 to TRBJ2-1; D unclear. Trimming removed 2 bases from V and 11 bases from J, with 10 bases in between. The CDR3 loop spans 12 amino acids. Germline-derived CDR1 and CDR2 are LGHNT and FRNRAP. The CDR3 DNA is TGTGCTAGTGGTTTGACGCTAGTCAAGCAGTTCTTC. It is translated as CASGLTLVKQFF.

J is TRBJ2-1 and V is TRBV4-3; 9 positions agree with TRBD1. Per the germline V gene, CDR1 is LGHNA and CDR2 is YSLEER. CDR3 length: 15 residues. The V segment lost 7 bases and the J segment 3 bases; nucleotides outside the gene matches: 7. The CDR3: CASIAGTGSYNEQFF. CDR3 DNA sequence: TGCGCCAGCATCGCCGGGACAGGGAGCTACAATGAGCAGTTCTTC.

J is TRBJ2-7 and V is TRBV9; 8 positions agree with TRBD2. This CDR3 region has 14 residues. Germline CDR1 and CDR2: SGDLS and YYNGEE. Losses at the gene ends were 2 bases for V and 6 bases for J; bases not matched to a gene: 7. The CDR3 protein is CASSVGGGWVEQYF. CDR3 sequence (DNA): TGTGCCAGCAGCGTCGGGGGGGGTTGGGTCGAGCAGTACTTC.

The chain is built from TRBV30 and TRBJ1-4, with D possibly TRBD1 on 6 matching bases. This CDR3 has 13 amino acids. In germline, CDR1 is GTSNPN, CDR2 SVGIG (reference sequence). V was trimmed by 4 bases and J by 3 bases, leaving 9 bases between them. This chain's CDR3 is CAWTGASNEKLFF. CDR3 coding DNA: TGTGCCTGGACAGGGGCTTCTAATGAAAAACTGTTTTTT.

This chain joins TRBV19 and TRBJ1-2, with D uncertain. Germline assignment: CDR1 LNHDA and CDR2 SQIVND (reference sequence). Trimming removed 5 bases at V and 4 bases at J, with 11 bases between. The CDR3 runs 13 residues. The CDR3 region is CASSAEVFYGYTF. The CDR3 nucleotides are TGTGCCAGTAGTGCCGAAGTCTTCTATGGCTACACCTTC.

The V gene is TRBV19, the J gene TRBJ2-5, with D possibly being TRBD2 (6 bases). The CDR3 has 15 amino acids. CDR1 and CDR2 from the germline V gene are LNHDA and SQIVND (reference sequence). V gave up 3 bases and J gave up 4 bases, with 15 bases separating them. The CDR3 region is CASSISSGGGETQYF. The CDR3 DNA sequence: TGTGCCAGTAGTATTTCGAGTGGGGGAGGAGAGACCCAGTACTTC. The whole variable domain, filled in from reference TRBV19 and TRBJ2-5, reads DGGITQSPKYLFRKEGQNVTLSCEQNLNHDAMYWYRQDPGQGLRLIYYSQIVNDFQKGDIAEGYSVSREKKESFPLTVTSAQKNPTAFYLCASSISSGGGETQYFGPGTRLLVL.

The count of this clone is one. The chain combines TRBV6-5 with TRBJ2-7; D is undetermined. Germline-derived CDR1 and CDR2 are MNHEY and SVGAGI. Trimming shortened V by 10 bases and J by 2 bases, and 15 bases separated the two germline ends. The CDR3 contains 13 residues. CDR3 residues: CAISPDGTYEQYF. CDR3 nucleotides: TGTGCCATTTCGCCCGACGGAACCTACGAGCAGTACTTC.

The CDR3 DNA reads as TGTGCCAGCAGTATGGGGGTGGTGGCCCAGTACTTC. Amino acids: CASSMGVVAQYF. V usage is TRBV6-6 and J usage is TRBJ2-5, with D possibly called TRBD1 or TRBD2 (5 bases each). The length of the CDR3 is 12 residues. Germline loops: CDR1 MNHNY, CDR2 SVGAGI (reference sequence). Trimming left V 5 bases short and J 9 bases short, with 13 bases between.